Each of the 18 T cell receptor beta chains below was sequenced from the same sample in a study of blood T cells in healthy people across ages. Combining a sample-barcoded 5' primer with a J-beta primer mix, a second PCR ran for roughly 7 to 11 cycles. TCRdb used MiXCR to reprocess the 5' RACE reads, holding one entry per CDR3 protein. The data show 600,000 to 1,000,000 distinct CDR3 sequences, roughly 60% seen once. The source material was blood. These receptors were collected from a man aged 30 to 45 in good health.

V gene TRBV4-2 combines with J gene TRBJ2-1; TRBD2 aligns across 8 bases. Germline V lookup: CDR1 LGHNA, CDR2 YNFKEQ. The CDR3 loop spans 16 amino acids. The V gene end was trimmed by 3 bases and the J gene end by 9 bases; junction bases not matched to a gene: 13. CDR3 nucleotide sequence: TGTGCCAGCAGCCACGAACTAGCGGACATGGGGACTGAGCAGTTCTTC. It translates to CASSHELADMGTEQFF.

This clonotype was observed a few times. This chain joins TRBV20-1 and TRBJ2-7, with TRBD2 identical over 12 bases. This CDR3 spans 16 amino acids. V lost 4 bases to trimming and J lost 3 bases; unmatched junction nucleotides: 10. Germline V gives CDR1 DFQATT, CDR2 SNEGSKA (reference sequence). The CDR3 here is CSAIPTSGSSHYEQYF. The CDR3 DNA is TGCAGTGCTATACCGACTAGCGGGAGTTCCCACTACGAGCAGTACTTC.

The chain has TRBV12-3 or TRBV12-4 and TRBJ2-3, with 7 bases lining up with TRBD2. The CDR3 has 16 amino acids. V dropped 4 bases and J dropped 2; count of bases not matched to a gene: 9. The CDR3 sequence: CASSSPHLAATDTQYF. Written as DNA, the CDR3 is TGTGCCAGCAGTTCCCCCCACCTAGCGGCCACAGATACGCAGTATTTT.

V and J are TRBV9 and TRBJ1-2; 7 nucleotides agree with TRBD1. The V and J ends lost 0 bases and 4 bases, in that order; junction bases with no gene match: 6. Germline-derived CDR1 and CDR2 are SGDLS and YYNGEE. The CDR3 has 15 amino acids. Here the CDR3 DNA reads TGTGCCAGCAGCGTAGGAGGGGGCAGCGTCTATGGCTACACCTTC. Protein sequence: CASSVGGGSVYGYTF. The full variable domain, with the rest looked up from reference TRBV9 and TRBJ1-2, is DSGVTQTPKHLITATGQRVTLRCSPRSGDLSVYWYQQSLDQGLQFLIQYYNGEERAKGNILERFSAQQFPDLHSELNLSSLELGDSALYFCASSVGGGSVYGYTFGSGTRLTVV.

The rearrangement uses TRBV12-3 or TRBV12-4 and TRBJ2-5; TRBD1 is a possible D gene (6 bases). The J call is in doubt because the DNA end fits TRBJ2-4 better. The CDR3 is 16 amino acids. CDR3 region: CASSLPGTSVKNIQYF. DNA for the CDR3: TGTGCCAGCAGTTTACCCGGGACATCGGTCAAAAACATTCAGTACTTC.

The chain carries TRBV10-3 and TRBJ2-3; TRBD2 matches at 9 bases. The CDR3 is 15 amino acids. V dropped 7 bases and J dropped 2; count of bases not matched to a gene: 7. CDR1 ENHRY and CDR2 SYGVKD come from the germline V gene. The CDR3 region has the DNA TGTGCCATCACAGGGCTAGCGGGGAACACAGATACGCAGTATTTT. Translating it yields CAITGLAGNTDTQYF.

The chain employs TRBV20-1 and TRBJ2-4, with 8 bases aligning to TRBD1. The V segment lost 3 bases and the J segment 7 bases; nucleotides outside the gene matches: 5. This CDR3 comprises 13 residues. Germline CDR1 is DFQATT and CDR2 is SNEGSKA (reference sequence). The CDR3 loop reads CSASSGGANIQYF. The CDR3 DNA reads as TGCAGTGCTAGTTCAGGGGGCGCGAACATTCAGTACTTC.

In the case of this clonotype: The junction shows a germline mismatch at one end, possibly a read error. In DNA form, the CDR3 reads TGTGCCAGCAGTTTAGGAACAGGTTCCTACAATAAGCAGTTCTTC. Protein: CASSLGTGSYNKQFF. The chain has TRBV12-3 or TRBV12-4 and TRBJ2-1, with D perhaps TRBD1 (5 bases). This CDR3 has 15 residues.

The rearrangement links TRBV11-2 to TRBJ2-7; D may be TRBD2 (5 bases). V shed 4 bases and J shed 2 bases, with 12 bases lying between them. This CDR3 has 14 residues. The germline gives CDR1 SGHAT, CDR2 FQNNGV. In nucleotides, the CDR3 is TGTGCCAGCAGCTGGGTTACGGGAACCTACGAGCAGTACTTC. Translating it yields CASSWVTGTYEQYF.

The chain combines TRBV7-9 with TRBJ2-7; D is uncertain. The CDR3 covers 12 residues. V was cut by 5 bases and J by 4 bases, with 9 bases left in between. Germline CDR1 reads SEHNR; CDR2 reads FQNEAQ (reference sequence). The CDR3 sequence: CASSQNWYEQYF. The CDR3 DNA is TGTGCCAGCAGCCAGAACTGGTACGAGCAGTACTTC.

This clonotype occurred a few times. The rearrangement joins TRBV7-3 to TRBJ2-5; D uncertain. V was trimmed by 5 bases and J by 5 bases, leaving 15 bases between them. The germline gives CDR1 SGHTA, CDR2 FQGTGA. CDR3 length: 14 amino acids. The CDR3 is CASSPAGIFETQYF. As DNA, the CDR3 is TGTGCCAGCAGCCCTGCTGGGATTTTTGAGACCCAGTACTTC.

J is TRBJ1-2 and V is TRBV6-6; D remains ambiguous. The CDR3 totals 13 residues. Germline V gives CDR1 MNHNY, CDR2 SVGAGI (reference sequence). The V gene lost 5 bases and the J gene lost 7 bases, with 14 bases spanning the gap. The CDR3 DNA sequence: TGTGCCAGCAGTATCCCAGAGCCCAGTGGCTACACCTTC. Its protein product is CASSIPEPSGYTF.

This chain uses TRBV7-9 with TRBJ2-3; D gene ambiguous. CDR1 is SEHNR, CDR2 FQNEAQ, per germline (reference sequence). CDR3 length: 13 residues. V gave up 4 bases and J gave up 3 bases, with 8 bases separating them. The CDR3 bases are TGTGCCAGCAGCTCCCAGAGGACAGATACGCAGTATTTT. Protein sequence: CASSSQRTDTQYF. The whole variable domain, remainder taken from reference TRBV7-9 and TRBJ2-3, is DTGVSQNPRHKITKRGQNVTFRCDPISEHNRLYWYRQTLGQGPEFLTYFQNEAQLEKSRLLSDRFSAERPKGSFSTLEIQRTEQGDSAMYLCASSSQRTDTQYFGPGTRLTVL.

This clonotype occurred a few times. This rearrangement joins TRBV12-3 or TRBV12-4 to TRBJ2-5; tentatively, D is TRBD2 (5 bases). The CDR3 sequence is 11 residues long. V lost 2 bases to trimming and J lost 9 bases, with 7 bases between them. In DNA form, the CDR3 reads TGTGCCAGCAGTTTATTGGGAGCCCAGTACTTC. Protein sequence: CASSLLGAQYF.

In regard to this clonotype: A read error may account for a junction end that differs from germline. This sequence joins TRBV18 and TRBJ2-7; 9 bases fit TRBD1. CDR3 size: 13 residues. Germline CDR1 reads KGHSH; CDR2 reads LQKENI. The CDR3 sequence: CAGSPGTGNEQYF. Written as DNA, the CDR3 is TGTGCCGGCTCGCCCGGGACAGGGAATGAGCAGTACTTC.

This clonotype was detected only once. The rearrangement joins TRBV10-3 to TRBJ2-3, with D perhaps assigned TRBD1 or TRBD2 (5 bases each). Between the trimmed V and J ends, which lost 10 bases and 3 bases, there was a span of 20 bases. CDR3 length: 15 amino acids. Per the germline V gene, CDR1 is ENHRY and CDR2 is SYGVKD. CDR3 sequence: CATDEGTRMTDTQYF. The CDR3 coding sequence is TGTGCCACTGATGAGGGGACGAGGATGACAGATACGCAGTATTTT.

In nucleotides, the CDR3 is TGCAGCGTTGAAGTTCCGACAGCGGGGACTGCCTACGAGCAGTACTTC. It codes for CSVEVPTAGTAYEQYF. The rearrangement links TRBV29-1 to TRBJ2-7, with TRBD2 identical over 7 bases. V lost 1 base, J lost 2 bases, and 11 bases stayed unmatched. The CDR3 consists of 16 residues. The germline V gene encodes CDR1 SQVTM and CDR2 ANQGSEA.

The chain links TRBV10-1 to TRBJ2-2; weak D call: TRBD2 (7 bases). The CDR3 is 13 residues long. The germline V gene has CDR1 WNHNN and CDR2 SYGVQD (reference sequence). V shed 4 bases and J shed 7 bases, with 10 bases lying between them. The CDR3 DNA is TGCGCCAGCAGTGTGCGGGGGCACGGGGAGCTGTTTTTT. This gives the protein CASSVRGHGELFF.